The 19 T cell receptor beta chains below all came from one sample that was sequenced in a study of response to subunit inactivated influenza vaccine. TCRdb re-called the RT-PCR reads through MiXCR, storing one row per CDR3 protein. The table has about 800,000 distinct CDR3 sequences, around 20% seen once. The sample consisted of PBMCs from blood, taken about 5 days after vaccination. These receptor sequences come from a man aged 45-65 years who received an inactivated influenza vaccine.

The chain links TRBV15 to TRBJ2-1; no clear D. The V gene lost 2 bases and the J gene lost 9 bases, with 11 bases spanning the gap. Looked up from germline, CDR1 is LNHNV and CDR2 is YYDKDF (reference sequence). The CDR3 has 13 residues. CDR3 DNA sequence: TGTGCCACCAGCAGACCATCCGTGAGTGAGCAGTTCTTC. It codes for CATSRPSVSEQFF.

This clonotype came up many times. The CDR3 DNA reads TGCAGTGCTAGAGATCTTAGGACTAGCGTCAATGAGCAGTTCTTC. Translated: CSARDLRTSVNEQFF. The chain links TRBV20-1 to TRBJ2-1, with TRBD2 matching over 9 bases. The CDR3 runs 15 residues. Germline V gene sequence: CDR1 DFQATT, CDR2 SNEGSKA (reference sequence). The J segment lost 6 bases and the V segment lost 0 bases, leaving 6 bases of the junction unmatched.

V gene TRBV20-1 combines with J gene TRBJ2-4; unclear D gene. Germline lookup yields CDR1 DFQATT and CDR2 SNEGSKA (reference sequence). This CDR3 has 13 residues. The V end lost 7 bases, the J end lost 1 base, and 11 bases lay between the germline ends. DNA of the CDR3: TGCAGTGTCGCAGCTCTGGCCAAAAACATTCAGTACTTC. Translating gives CSVAALAKNIQYF.

The V gene is TRBV4-2, the J gene TRBJ2-5, with 7 bases that match TRBD2. In germline, CDR1 is LGHNA, CDR2 YNFKEQ. The V and J ends lost 0 bases and 2 bases, in that order; junction bases with no gene match: 6. This CDR3 spans 16 amino acids. Here the CDR3 reads CASSQDLAEIQETQYF. The CDR3 nucleotides read TGTGCCAGCAGCCAAGACCTAGCGGAGATACAAGAGACCCAGTACTTC.

V usage is TRBV12-3 or TRBV12-4 and J usage is TRBJ2-1, with TRBD1 identical over 7 bases. The CDR3 runs to 13 residues. J lost 8 bases, V lost 3 bases, and 4 bases had no gene match. The CDR3 coding sequence is TGTGCCAGCAGTTTGTGGACAGGCCATGAGCAGTTCTTC. It translates to CASSLWTGHEQFF.

This clonotype occurred a few times. This chain connects TRBV27 to TRBJ2-7, with TRBD1 matching over 7 bases. The CDR3 runs to 14 residues. Germline V gives CDR1 MNHEY, CDR2 SMNVEV (reference sequence). V lost 8 bases, J lost 3 bases, and 10 bases stayed unmatched. Here the CDR3 reads CASPFGTDFYEQYF. CDR3 in DNA: TGTGCCAGCCCATTTGGGACAGACTTCTACGAGCAGTACTTC.

The table lists this clonotype with a few counts. V and J are TRBV7-2 and TRBJ2-5; possible D gene TRBD2, 5 bases. From germline, CDR1 is SGHTA and CDR2 FQGNSA. This CDR3 has 14 amino acids. The germline V and J ends were trimmed by 1 base and 7 bases, with 13 bases remaining between them. The CDR3 DNA reads as TGTGCCAGCAGCTTAGGAGGGAACCCAGGGACCCAGTACTTC. Residues: CASSLGGNPGTQYF.

The chain is built from TRBV4-3 and TRBJ2-2; tentative D call: TRBD1 (6 bases). The V and J ends lost 0 bases and 4 bases respectively, with 15 bases between them. This CDR3 has 17 amino acids. CDR1 LGHNA and CDR2 YSLEER come from the germline V gene. The chain's CDR3 is CASSQDGTISLTGELFF. The CDR3, as DNA: TGCGCCAGCAGCCAAGATGGGACAATCAGTCTCACCGGGGAGCTGTTTTTT.

This clonotype was recorded many times. V and J are TRBV12-3 or TRBV12-4 and TRBJ1-2, with 7 bases aligning to TRBD1. The J segment lost 1 base and the V segment lost 6 bases, leaving 5 bases of the junction unmatched. The CDR3 length is 14 residues. The CDR3 region has the DNA TGTGCCAGCAGGGCGGACAGGAGTAACTATGGCTACACCTTC. Its translation: CASRADRSNYGYTF.

V and J are TRBV20-1 and TRBJ2-1; tentative D call: TRBD2 (6 bases). This CDR3 is built from 14 residues. The germline V and J ends were trimmed by 1 base and 4 bases, with 11 bases remaining between them. Per the germline V gene, CDR1 is DFQATT and CDR2 is SNEGSKA (reference sequence). This CDR3 is CSARGVAEYNEQFF. In nucleotides, the CDR3 is TGCAGTGCTAGAGGGGTAGCGGAGTACAATGAGCAGTTCTTC.

Concerning this clonotype: A much larger clone lies a single base off, so this may be a read error. CDR3 sequence (DNA): TGTGCCAGCAGCCCGAGCAGGAACACCGGGGAGCTGTTTTTT. Its translation is CASSPSRNTGELFF. V usage is TRBV7-6 and J usage is TRBJ2-2; D is uncertain. With 5 bases removed from V and 1 base from J, the gap between germline ends came to 8 bases. This CDR3 has 14 residues. Germline loops: CDR1 SGHVS, CDR2 FNYEAQ.

V is TRBV15 and J is TRBJ2-5; no definite D call. The CDR3 runs to 13 residues. V was pared by 0 bases and J by 5 bases, with 7 bases between. The germline V gene encodes CDR1 LNHNV and CDR2 YYDKDF (reference sequence). The CDR3 reads CATSRERRETQYF. Written as DNA, the CDR3 is TGTGCCACCAGCAGAGAACGCCGGGAGACCCAGTACTTC.

There are a few counts of this clonotype. V and J are TRBV6-1 and TRBJ2-3; the match to TRBD1 covers 7 bases. CDR1 is MNHNS, CDR2 SASEGT, per germline. J lost 5 bases, V lost 6 bases, and 8 bases had no gene match. The CDR3 is made up of 14 amino acids. The chain's CDR3 is CASSRQGVGDTQYF. The CDR3 DNA follows: TGTGCCAGCAGCCGGCAGGGGGTTGGAGATACGCAGTATTTT.

The gene calls are TRBV20-1 and TRBJ2-1, with D perhaps TRBD1 or TRBD2 (6 bases each). This CDR3 is 17 amino acids long. With 0 bases removed from V and 2 bases from J, the gap between germline ends came to 17 bases. CDR1 is DFQATT, CDR2 SNEGSKA, per germline (reference sequence). The DNA of the CDR3 is TGCAGTGCTAGAGATGAGAGGGGGGTAGGGACCTACAATGAGCAGTTCTTC. Its protein is CSARDERGVGTYNEQFF.

This clonotype appeared many times. This chain connects TRBV29-1 to TRBJ2-2; TRBD1 matches 11 bases. Germline loops: CDR1 SQVTM, CDR2 ANQGSEA. Germline trimming cut 5 bases from V and 2 bases from J; bases unmatched to any gene: 1. This CDR3 has 14 residues. CDR3 residues: CSVRTGGNTGELFF. The CDR3 DNA is TGCAGCGTTAGGACAGGGGGCAACACCGGGGAGCTGTTTTTT.

The V gene is TRBV24-1, the J gene TRBJ2-5; TRBD1 aligns across 8 bases. After removal of 4 bases from V and 4 bases from J, the junction contained 16 bases not matched to a gene. Germline values: CDR1 KGHDR, CDR2 SFDVKD. The CDR3 runs to 18 residues. The CDR3 is CATSDPGGRRGIGETQYF. The CDR3, as DNA: TGTGCCACCAGTGACCCAGGGGGCCGTCGGGGGATAGGAGAGACCCAGTACTTC.

This clonotype has more than one count but fewer than ten. This rearrangement joins TRBV10-3 to TRBJ2-3; 7 nucleotides align to TRBD2. The CDR3 totals 13 residues. In germline, CDR1 is ENHRY, CDR2 SYGVKD. Trimming took 5 bases from V and 7 from J; bases not matched to a gene: 6. The CDR3 DNA is TGTGCCATCAGTACCAGCGGGGAAAATACGCAGTATTTT. It translates to CAISTSGENTQYF.

This rearrangement joins TRBV3-1 to TRBJ1-2; D ambiguous. Germline V lookup: CDR1 LGHDT, CDR2 YNNKEL (reference sequence). Trimming stripped 0 bases from V and 7 bases from J, with 9 bases between. This CDR3 contains 13 residues. CDR3: CASSQDGRSGYTF. CDR3 nucleotides: TGTGCCAGCAGCCAAGATGGGAGGAGTGGCTACACCTTC.

The chain links TRBV6-1 to TRBJ2-1; TRBD2 matches 7 bases. This CDR3 region has 16 residues. Per the germline V gene, CDR1 is MNHNS and CDR2 is SASEGT. The V segment lost 6 bases and the J segment 5 bases; nucleotides outside the gene matches: 13. CDR3: CASSPRDYSGHNEQFF. DNA of the CDR3: TGTGCCAGCAGCCCGCGGGACTATAGCGGGCACAATGAGCAGTTCTTC.